This is a list of T cell receptor beta chains from one sample in a study of human T cells and chemical hapten exposure. TCRdb analysed the RACE reads with MiXCR anew, one entry per CDR3 protein. Here the sample spans 95,000 to 150,000 distinct CDR3 sequences, about 11% being singletons. Specimen: whole blood, collected in connection with sensitization to the hapten diphenylcyclopropenone (DPC). These receptors were taken from a woman in her forties or fifties with alopecia areata. Some clones in this sample may be carry-over from other donors' samples. The conserved cysteine and the conserved F or W are not part of the CDR3 here.

v_gene: TRBV7-2; j_gene: TRBJ2-1; CDR3aa: ASSPDGVPPNEQF
v_gene: TRBV25-1; j_gene: TRBJ2-3; CDR3aa: ASSVRASTDTQY
v_gene: TRBV6-2/TRBV6-3; j_gene: TRBJ2-7; CDR3aa: ASRERRLEQY
v_gene: TRBV29-1; j_gene: TRBJ2-7; CDR3aa: SVPSGGYEQY
v_gene: TRBV4-2; j_gene: TRBJ1-6; CDR3aa: ASSQIGQDSSYNSPLH
v_gene: TRBV12-3/TRBV12-4; j_gene: TRBJ2-1; CDR3aa: ASSPEVEQF
v_gene: TRBV20-1; j_gene: TRBJ2-7; CDR3aa: SAPRREYEQY
v_gene: TRBV20-1; j_gene: TRBJ1-1; CDR3aa: SASILGNTEAF
v_gene: TRBV29-1; j_gene: TRBJ1-1; CDR3aa: SVRQTNTEAF
v_gene: TRBV18; j_gene: TRBJ2-5; CDR3aa: ASSPPGVETQY
v_gene: TRBV27; j_gene: TRBJ1-2; CDR3aa: ASRFGQGVHGYT
v_gene: TRBV5-5; j_gene: TRBJ2-6; CDR3aa: ASSLDGGSEANVLT
v_gene: TRBV5-6; j_gene: TRBJ1-1; CDR3aa: ASSGTANTEAF
v_gene: TRBV28; j_gene: TRBJ1-1; CDR3aa: ASSLLTGGGGTEAF
v_gene: TRBV27; j_gene: TRBJ2-3; CDR3aa: ASSLPTSGTDTQY
v_gene: TRBV12-3/TRBV12-4; j_gene: TRBJ1-4; CDR3aa: ASSFRMADQNEKLF
v_gene: TRBV9; j_gene: TRBJ1-1; CDR3aa: ASSVALVNTEAF